The following is a T cell receptor (beta chain) sequence with its context. The sample is drawn from a study of blood T cell repertoires in COVID-19. Germline V lookup: CDR1 MGHDK, CDR2 SYGVNS. Trimming cost V 4 bases and J 1 base; bases outside gene matches: 7. This CDR3 is built from 16 residues. Participants came from about 24 US areas, aged about 18 to 90 years. Cohorts were based on clinical histories the participants reported. In the original processing: Amplified reference gene primers provided the basis for estimating nucleated cell counts. Libraries were prepared by immunoSEQ multiplex PCR; TCRdb keeps only in-frame clonotypes and omits some of them. That table gives V, J and clone size, and the DNA gave D and trimming. The data show around 85,000 clones, about 89% seen once.

This receptor was taken from a woman aged 45-59 years with acute COVID-19. V usage is TRBV25-1 and J usage is TRBJ1-1; 9 bases fit TRBD1. Specimen: PBMCs or T cells enriched from blood (not recorded which). The CDR3: CASSGAPGQGNTEAFF. The CDR3 bases are TGTGCCAGCAGTGGGGCCCCGGGACAGGGGAACACTGAAGCTTTCTTT.